This T cell receptor beta chain emerged from a study of shared clonotypes between healthy human individuals. Deletions cut 2 bases from V and 8 bases from J, with 17 bases between. Germline assignment: CDR1 SGHRS and CDR2 YFSETQ. There are 15 residues in the CDR3. CD45RO negativity and positive selection for CCR7 defined naive CD8 cells, a population that excluded terminally differentiated effector memory CD45RA+ cells. The repertoire was sequenced with immunoSEQ multiplex PCR; TCRdb's copy has only in-frame clones and lacks some. The table records under 850,000 clones, roughly 92% of them present only once. The count of this clone is one.

The rearrangement joins TRBV5-1 to TRBJ2-1; TRBD2 is a possible D gene (5 bases). The receptor was derived from a man aged 25-40 years in good health. Sequenced input: naive CD8+ T cells sorted from blood. The CDR3 bases are TGCGCCAGCAGCTTATCGGAGGTCCCGCTTTATGAGCAGTTCTTC. Protein sequence: CASSLSEVPLYEQFF.